Below are 8 T cell receptor beta chains sequenced from a single sample in a study of OX40 agonist ivuxolimab in advanced cancers. The repertoire was sequenced with immunoSEQ multiplex PCR; TCRdb's copy has only in-frame clones and lacks some. The sample consists of some 94,000 clones, around nine tenths of them appearing once. This sample comprised CD4+ or CD8+ T cells sorted from blood, obtained in a trial of the OX40 agonist ivuxolimab. These receptors were collected from an adult with an advanced solid tumor such as melanoma, head and neck, liver or kidney cancer.

The gene calls are TRBV15 and TRBJ1-5, with D tentatively TRBD1 (6 bases). The V gene lost 5 bases and the J gene lost 0 bases, with 14 bases spanning the gap. The CDR3 totals 16 residues. The V gene's germline CDR1 is LNHNV and CDR2 YYDKDF (reference sequence). The CDR3 region has the DNA TGTGCCACCAGCCCGATGGGGGGGGCTAGCAATCAGCCCCAGCATTTT. Its protein product is CATSPMGGASNQPQHF.

The chain links TRBV28 to TRBJ2-5, with D possibly being TRBD2 (6 bases). V was cut by 3 bases and J by 5 bases, with 10 bases left in between. The CDR3 is 13 residues long. Germline V gene data show CDR1 as MDHEN and CDR2 as SYDVKM. The CDR3 reads CASSFRAGETQYF. The CDR3 DNA reads as TGTGCCAGCAGTTTTAGGGCGGGGGAGACCCAGTACTTC. Full variable domain (missing parts from reference TRBV28 and TRBJ2-5): DVKVTQSSRYLVKRTGEKVFLECVQDMDHENMFWYRQDPGLGLRLIYFSYDVKMKEKGDIPEGYSVSREKKERFSLILESASTNQTSMYLCASSFRAGETQYFGPGTRLLVL.

The genes are TRBV5-1 and TRBJ2-7, with 13 bases that match TRBD2. CDR3 length: 18 amino acids. Germline V CDR1 and CDR2: SGHRS, YFSETQ. V gave up 0 bases and J gave up 4 bases; unmatched junction bases: 10. CDR3 in DNA: TGCGCCAGCAGCTTGGTAACTAGCGGGAGGGCCTATAGTTACGAGCAGTACTTC. Encoded protein: CASSLVTSGRAYSYEQYF.

The chain employs TRBV12-5 and TRBJ2-5; 8 bases align to TRBD1. Germline values: CDR1 LGHNT, CDR2 FRNRAP. This CDR3 contains 15 residues. After removal of 1 base from V and 0 bases from J, the junction contained 1 base not matched to a gene. The CDR3 is CASGLGTGYQETQYF. CDR3 coding DNA: TGTGCTAGTGGTTTGGGGACAGGGTACCAAGAGACCCAGTACTTC.

The chain joins TRBV4-1 to TRBJ2-7; no reliable D call. CDR3 length: 14 residues. V was trimmed by 6 bases and J by 1 base, leaving 13 bases between them. Germline-derived CDR1 and CDR2 are MGHRA and YSYEKL. Written as DNA, the CDR3 is TGCGCCAGCAGAAGGACGGTGGGGTCCTACGAGCAGTACTTC. As protein: CASRRTVGSYEQYF.

A few counts support this clone. The chain combines TRBV5-1 with TRBJ2-5, with D hard to call. CDR1 SGHRS and CDR2 YFSETQ come from the germline V gene. The CDR3 runs to 14 residues. The ends were cut back, 2 bases at V and 7 bases at J, with 15 bases in the middle. Written as DNA, the CDR3 is TGCGCCAGCAGCTTAGCTACAGTATCCGCGACCCAGTACTTC. The encoded protein is CASSLATVSATQYF.

V usage is TRBV9 and J usage is TRBJ2-2; perhaps TRBD2 as D (7 bases). Between the trimmed V and J ends, which lost 4 bases and 1 base, there was a span of 17 bases. The CDR3 is made up of 17 amino acids. Germline lookup yields CDR1 SGDLS and CDR2 YYNGEE. Here the CDR3 reads CASSPPGGQLNTGELFF. In DNA form, the CDR3 reads TGTGCCAGCAGCCCGCCCGGGGGGCAATTGAACACCGGGGAGCTGTTTTTT.

This rearrangement joins TRBV6-5 to TRBJ1-2; D not certain. Germline CDR1 MNHEY, CDR2 SVGAGI. Between the trimmed V and J ends, which lost 6 bases and 2 bases, there was a span of 10 bases. CDR3 size: 13 residues. CDR3 in DNA: TGTGCCAGCAGCTACACCCAAAACTATGGCTACACCTTC. Protein: CASSYTQNYGYTF.